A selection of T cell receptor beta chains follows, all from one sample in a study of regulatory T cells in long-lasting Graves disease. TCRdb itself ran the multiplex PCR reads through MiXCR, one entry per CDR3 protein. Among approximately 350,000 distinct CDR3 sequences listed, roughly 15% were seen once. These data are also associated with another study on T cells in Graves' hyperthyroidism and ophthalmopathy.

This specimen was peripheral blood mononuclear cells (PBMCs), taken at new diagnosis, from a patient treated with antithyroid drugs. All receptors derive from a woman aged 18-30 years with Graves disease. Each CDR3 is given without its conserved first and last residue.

ASSTTGTANTEAF | TRBV5-1
ASRTGAQETQY | TRBV6-1
ASRQSPGGANNEQF | TRBV6-1
ASSSYSGANVLT | TRBV13
ASSYKRTGADYGYT | TRBV6-5
ASSFPGLATNTGELF | TRBV7-9
ASSSRGTQETQY | TRBV11-3
ASTTDYGYT | TRBV28
ASSEAGAVLAYEQY | TRBV6-1
ASSLPRITDTQY | TRBV2
ASSLVLSVTATNEKLF | TRBV7-9
ASSLENYATDTQY | TRBV5-1
ASSQPRDGPWGANVLT | TRBV11-3
ASSVVTVNTEAS | TRBV9
ASSLALGPHYNEQF | TRBV7-9
SASVRSYEQY | TRBV20-1
ASSLRALGLAGPDTQY | TRBV7-8
ASSYLFRQQAGELF | TRBV6-2/TRBV6-3
ASRGTEYSNQPQH | TRBV28
ASSLGQGIGQPQH | TRBV28
ASSPVGGPYNEQF | TRBV5-1
ASSYPKAGTADYEQY | TRBV6-9
ASCTVPGETQY | TRBV6-1
ASSLTSGGPLGETQY | TRBV6-2/TRBV6-3
SVQVSEGSPLH | TRBV29-1
ASSSTGLPHQPQH | TRBV5-1
ASRGGQGFGDEQY | TRBV28
ASSQGTGGTEAF | TRBV3-1
ASSGREVAQPQH | TRBV2
ASSSNDITPLH | TRBV11-2
ASSSQGTSASYEQY | TRBV5-1
SASIGTEGEAF | TRBV20-1
ASSFGYYGYT | TRBV28
ASSLASFSGTYNEQF | TRBV11-3
ASSLSGRADTQY | TRBV5-1
ASRGGDYGYT | TRBV7-8